This T cell receptor (beta chain) was sequenced in a study of T cell responses to AZD1222 COVID-19 vaccine. Study results and limitations: Only a handful of AZD1222 recipients tested seropositive at baseline. There were mostly white British donors and more females than males, and clonal diversity was possibly underestimated. The CD4 TCRs associated with vaccination extended across spike and predominated at 160-218 and 743-854.

Of note for this clone: Its antigen is unknown.

Per germline, CDR1 MNHEY and CDR2 SMNVEV (reference sequence). V lost 0 bases and J 6 bases, leaving 12 bases between the germline ends. This CDR3 comprises 15 residues. The repertoire was sequenced with immunoSEQ multiplex PCR; TCRdb's copy has only in-frame clones and lacks some. The sample holds around 120,000 clones, approximately 88% seen once. This chain connects TRBV27 to TRBJ2-1, with unresolved D. The specimen comprised peripheral blood, sampled on day 0 of MenACWY control vaccination. This sequence was found in an adult in good health. The chain's CDR3 is CASSLSTSGRNEQFF. CDR3 DNA: TGTGCCAGCAGTTTATCAACTTCGGGCCGCAATGAGCAGTTCTTC.